These T cell receptor beta chains were read from a single sample in a study of blood T cell repertoires in COVID-19. Clones were sequenced by immunoSEQ multiplex PCR, and TCRdb holds only the in-frame ones, with some missing. Among around 130,000 clones listed, roughly nine tenths were seen once. The specimen sequenced was peripheral blood. Every receptor here comes from a man aged 55 to 69 with COVID-19, enrolled during active disease. Both conserved end residues are part of each CDR3.

V,CDR3
TRBV6-2/TRBV6-3,CASSLWVSGRTYNEQFF
TRBV4-3,CASSQEAGANTGELFF
TRBV7-9,CASSFEYRAVTDTQYF
TRBV6-2/TRBV6-3,CASSFLGVKYEQYF
TRBV3-1/TRBV3-2,CASSSQGAEYEQYF
TRBV7-2,CASSLPTENYGYTF
TRBV6-5,CASSTGTETYGYTF
TRBV27,CASSLSGGSRLPGELFF
TRBV6-5,CASCTSSYNEQFF
TRBV6-6,CASSYTGQGNQPQHF
TRBV11-3,CASSPRTGLYTF
TRBV29-1,CSVTAFYEQYF
TRBV18,CASSPESEVGNTIYF
TRBV7-8,CASSLVAGVSTDTQYF
TRBV10-2,CASSESTSGSPYEQYF
TRBV10-3,CAINPGTTYNEQFF
TRBV15,CATSRDWATGGKYSNQPQHF
TRBV18,CASSFGTSGYNEQFF
TRBV24-1,CATSDSDRGNEQFF
TRBV5-4,CASSLYSQNTGELFF
TRBV30,CAWSVGEGKSFF
TRBV15,CATSRTYEQETQYF
TRBV18,CASSLTDSGYTF
TRBV4-1,CASSPPAGDYEQYF
TRBV15,CATSRGDYQTGELFF
TRBV11-3,CASSFRGLSGNTIYF
TRBV30,CAWSLSNEQFF
TRBV10-3,CAISESKSTSGKYNEQFF
TRBV19,CASSPKGAGLYGYTF